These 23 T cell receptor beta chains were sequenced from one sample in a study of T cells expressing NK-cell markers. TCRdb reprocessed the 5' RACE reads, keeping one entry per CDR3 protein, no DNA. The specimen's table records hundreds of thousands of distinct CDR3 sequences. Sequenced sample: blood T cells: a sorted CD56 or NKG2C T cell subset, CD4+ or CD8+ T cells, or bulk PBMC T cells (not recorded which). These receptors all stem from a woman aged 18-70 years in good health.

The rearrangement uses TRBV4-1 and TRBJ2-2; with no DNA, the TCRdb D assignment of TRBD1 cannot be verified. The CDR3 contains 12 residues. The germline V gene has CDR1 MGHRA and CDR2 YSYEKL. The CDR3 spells CASSQGGGELFF.

The CDR3 loop reads CASSLVDRGDTEAFF. V usage is TRBV11-1 and J usage is TRBJ1-1; TCRdb calls TRBD1, which cannot be checked without DNA. The CDR3 covers 15 residues. In germline, CDR1 is SGHAT, CDR2 FQDESV (reference sequence).

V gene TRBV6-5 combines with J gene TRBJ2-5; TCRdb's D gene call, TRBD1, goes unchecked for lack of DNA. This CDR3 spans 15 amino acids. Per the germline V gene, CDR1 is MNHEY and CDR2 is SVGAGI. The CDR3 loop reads CASSSGRIVQETQYF.

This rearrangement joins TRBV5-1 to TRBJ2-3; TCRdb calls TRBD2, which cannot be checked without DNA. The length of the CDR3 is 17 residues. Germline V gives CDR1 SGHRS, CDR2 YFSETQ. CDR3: CASSLGPSGSSTDTQYF.

CDR3 loop: CASSLRGRDTEAFF. This chain joins TRBV12-3 or TRBV12-4 and TRBJ1-1; TCRdb picks TRBD1, but there is no DNA to check that call. This CDR3 region has 14 residues.

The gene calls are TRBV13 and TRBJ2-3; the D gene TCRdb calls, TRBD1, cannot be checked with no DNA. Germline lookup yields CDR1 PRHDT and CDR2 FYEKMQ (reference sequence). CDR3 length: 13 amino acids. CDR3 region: CASLRDRRDTQYF.

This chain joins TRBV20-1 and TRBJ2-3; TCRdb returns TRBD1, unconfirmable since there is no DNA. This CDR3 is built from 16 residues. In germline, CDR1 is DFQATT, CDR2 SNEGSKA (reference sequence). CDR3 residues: CSAREFGTGLTDTQYF.

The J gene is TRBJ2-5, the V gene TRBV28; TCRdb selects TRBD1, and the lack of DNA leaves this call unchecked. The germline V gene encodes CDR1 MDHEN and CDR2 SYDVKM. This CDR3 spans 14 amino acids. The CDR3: CASSFLRDQETQYF.

CDR3 residues: CASSHGQGNTEAFF. The chain recombines TRBV3-1 with TRBJ1-1; TCRdb indicates TRBD1, and absent DNA this call remains unverified. Germline values: CDR1 LGHDT, CDR2 YNNKEL (reference sequence). CDR3 length: 14 residues.

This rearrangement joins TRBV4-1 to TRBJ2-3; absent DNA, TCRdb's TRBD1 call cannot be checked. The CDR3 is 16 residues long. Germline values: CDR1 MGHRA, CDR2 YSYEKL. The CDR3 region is CASSQGTGGIADTQYF.

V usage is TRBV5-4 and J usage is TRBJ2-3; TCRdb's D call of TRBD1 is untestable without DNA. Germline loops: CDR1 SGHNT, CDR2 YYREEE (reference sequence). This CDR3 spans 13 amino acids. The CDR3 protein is CASRRQGRDTQYF.

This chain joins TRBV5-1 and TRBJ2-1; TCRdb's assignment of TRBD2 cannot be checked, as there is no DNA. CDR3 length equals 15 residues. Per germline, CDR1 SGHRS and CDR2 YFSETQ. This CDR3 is CASSRGLAGINEQFF.

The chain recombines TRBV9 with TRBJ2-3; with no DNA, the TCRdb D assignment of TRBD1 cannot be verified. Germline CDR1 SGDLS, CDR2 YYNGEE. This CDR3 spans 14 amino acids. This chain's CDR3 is CASNVDPGMDTQYF.

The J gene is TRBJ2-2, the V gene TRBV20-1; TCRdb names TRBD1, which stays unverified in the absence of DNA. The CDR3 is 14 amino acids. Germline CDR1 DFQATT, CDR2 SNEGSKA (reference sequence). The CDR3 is CSAPYRGNTGELFF.

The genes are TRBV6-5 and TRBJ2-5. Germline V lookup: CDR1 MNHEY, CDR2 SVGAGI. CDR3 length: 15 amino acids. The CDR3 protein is CASSYGSRHQETQYF.

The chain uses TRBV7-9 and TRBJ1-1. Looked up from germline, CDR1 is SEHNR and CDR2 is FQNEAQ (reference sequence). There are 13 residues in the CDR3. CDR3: CASSPSVDTEAFF.

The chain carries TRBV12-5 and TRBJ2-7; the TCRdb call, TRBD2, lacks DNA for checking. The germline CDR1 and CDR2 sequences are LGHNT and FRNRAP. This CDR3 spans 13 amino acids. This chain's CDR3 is CASAPGPSYEQYF.

The chain's CDR3 is CASSFWASGRETQYF. The chain joins TRBV7-3 to TRBJ2-5; TCRdb outputs TRBD2, but without DNA this stays unchecked. Germline V CDR1 and CDR2: SGHTA, FQGTGA. This CDR3 contains 15 residues.

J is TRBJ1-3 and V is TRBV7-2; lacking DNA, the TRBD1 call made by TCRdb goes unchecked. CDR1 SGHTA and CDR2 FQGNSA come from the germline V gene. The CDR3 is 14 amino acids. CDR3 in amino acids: CASSLGGQLNTIYF.

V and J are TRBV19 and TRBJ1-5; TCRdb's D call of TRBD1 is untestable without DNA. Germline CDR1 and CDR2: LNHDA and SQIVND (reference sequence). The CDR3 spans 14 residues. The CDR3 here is CASSIVPGNQPQHF.

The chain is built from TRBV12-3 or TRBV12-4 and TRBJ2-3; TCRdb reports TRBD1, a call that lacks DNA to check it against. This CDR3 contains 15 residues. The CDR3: CASTLQGSYTDTQYF.

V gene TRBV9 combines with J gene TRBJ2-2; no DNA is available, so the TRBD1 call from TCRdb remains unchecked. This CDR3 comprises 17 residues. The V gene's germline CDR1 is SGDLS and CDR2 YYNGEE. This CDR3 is CASSVSSWTGNTGELFF.

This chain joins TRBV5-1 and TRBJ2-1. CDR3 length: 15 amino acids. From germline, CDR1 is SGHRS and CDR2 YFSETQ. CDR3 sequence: CASSLAGSSYNEQFF.